This T cell receptor (beta chain) was recorded in a study of blood T cell repertoires in COVID-19. The method was immunoSEQ multiplex PCR; TCRdb's version includes in-frame clones alone and lacks a portion of them. The profile covers about 300,000 clones, with around 86% appearing a single time and about an eighth taken by the ten largest. This clone was counted only a few times. The CDR3 runs to 13 residues. Germline CDR1 SEHNR, CDR2 FQNEAQ (reference sequence). V was shortened by 5 bases and J by 6 bases, with 13 bases between the two germline ends. The receptor was isolated from a human donor in a cohort sampled during active COVID-19. The V call is TRBV7-9, the J call TRBJ1-2; D gene uncertain. Sequenced input: peripheral blood. The CDR3 DNA reads TGTGCCAGCAGCCTGAGCGGAGGGAATGGCTACACCTTC. It codes for CASSLSGGNGYTF. Together with reference TRBV7-9 and TRBJ1-2, the CDR3 gives the full variable domain: DTGVSQNPRHKITKRGQNVTFRCDPISEHNRLYWYRQTLGQGPEFLTYFQNEAQLEKSRLLSDRFSAERPKGSFSTLEIQRTEQGDSAMYLCASSLSGGNGYTFGSGTRLTVV.